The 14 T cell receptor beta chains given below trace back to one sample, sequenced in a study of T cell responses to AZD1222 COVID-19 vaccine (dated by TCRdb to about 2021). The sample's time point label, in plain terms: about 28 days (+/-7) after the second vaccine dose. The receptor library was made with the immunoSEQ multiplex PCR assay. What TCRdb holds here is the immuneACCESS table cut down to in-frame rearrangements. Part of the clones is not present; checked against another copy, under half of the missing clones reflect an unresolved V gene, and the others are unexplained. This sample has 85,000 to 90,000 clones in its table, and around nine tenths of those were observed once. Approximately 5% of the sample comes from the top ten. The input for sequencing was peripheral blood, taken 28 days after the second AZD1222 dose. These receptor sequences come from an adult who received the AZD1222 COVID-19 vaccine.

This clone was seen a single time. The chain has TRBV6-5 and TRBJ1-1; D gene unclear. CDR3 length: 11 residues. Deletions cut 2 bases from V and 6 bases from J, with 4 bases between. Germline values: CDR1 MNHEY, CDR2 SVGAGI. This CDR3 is CASSYPPEAFF. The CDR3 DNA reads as TGTGCCAGCAGTTACCCCCCTGAAGCTTTCTTT.

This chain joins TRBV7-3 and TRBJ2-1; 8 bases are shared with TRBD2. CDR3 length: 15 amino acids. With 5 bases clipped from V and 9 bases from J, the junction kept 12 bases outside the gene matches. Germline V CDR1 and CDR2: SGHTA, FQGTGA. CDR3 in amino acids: CASSPERGRFAEQFF. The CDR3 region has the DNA TGTGCCAGCAGCCCCGAGCGGGGGAGGTTTGCTGAGCAGTTCTTC. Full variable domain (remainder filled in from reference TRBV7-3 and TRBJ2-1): GAGVSQTPSNKVTEKGKYVELRCDPISGHTALYWYRQSLGQGPEFLIYFQGTGAADDSGLPNDRFFAVRPEGSVSTLKIQRTERGDSAVYLCASSPERGRFAEQFFGPGTRLTVL.

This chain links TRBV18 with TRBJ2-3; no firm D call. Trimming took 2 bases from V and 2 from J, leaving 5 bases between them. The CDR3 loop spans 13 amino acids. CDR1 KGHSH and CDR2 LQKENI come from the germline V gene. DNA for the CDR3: TGTGCCAGCTCACCAGATCTCACAGATACGCAGTATTTT. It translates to CASSPDLTDTQYF. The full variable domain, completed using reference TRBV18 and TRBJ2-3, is NAGVMQNPRHLVRRRGQEARLRCSPMKGHSHVYWYRQLPEEGLKFMVYLQKENIIDESGMPKERFSAEFPKEGPSILRIQQVVRGDSAAYFCASSPDLTDTQYFGPGTRLTVL.

The CDR3 region is CASSDGTRIYNEQFF. The CDR3 nucleotides read TGTGCCAGCAGTGACGGGACTAGGATCTACAATGAGCAGTTCTTC. V and J are TRBV6-1 and TRBJ2-1, with 8 bases aligning to TRBD2. The V segment lost 3 bases and the J segment 3 bases; nucleotides outside the gene matches: 4. The CDR3 runs to 15 residues. The germline CDR1 and CDR2 sequences are MNHNS and SASEGT.

The CDR3 region has the DNA TGTGCCAGCAGCCAAGATGGCAGCGGGGAGCTGTTTTTT. It codes for CASSQDGSGELFF. The chain recombines TRBV4-2 with TRBJ2-2, with unresolved D. This CDR3 contains 13 residues. CDR1 and CDR2 (germline): LGHNA, YNFKEQ. V lost 0 bases and J 7 bases, leaving 6 bases between the germline ends.

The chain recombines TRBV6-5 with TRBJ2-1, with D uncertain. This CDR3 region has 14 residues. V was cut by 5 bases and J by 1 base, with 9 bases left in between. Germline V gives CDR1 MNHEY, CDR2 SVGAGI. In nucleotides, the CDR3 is TGTGCCAGCAGTCGAGGTTCTTCCTACAATGAGCAGTTCTTC. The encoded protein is CASSRGSSYNEQFF.

CDR3 nucleotide sequence: TGTGCCAGCAGTCCCCCGAAGGGGGCAACAGATACGCAGTATTTT. Protein: CASSPPKGATDTQYF. The V and J genes are TRBV27 and TRBJ2-3; 7 bases line up with TRBD1. This CDR3 comprises 15 residues. The germline V gene encodes CDR1 MNHEY and CDR2 SMNVEV (reference sequence). V lost 5 bases, J lost 3 bases, and 8 bases stayed unmatched.

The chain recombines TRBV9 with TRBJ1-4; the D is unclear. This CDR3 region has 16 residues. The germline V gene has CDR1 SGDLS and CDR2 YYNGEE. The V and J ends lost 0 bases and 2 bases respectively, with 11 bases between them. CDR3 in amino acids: CASSVGALTTNEKLFF. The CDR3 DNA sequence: TGTGCCAGCAGCGTAGGGGCCCTCACGACTAATGAAAAACTGTTTTTT.

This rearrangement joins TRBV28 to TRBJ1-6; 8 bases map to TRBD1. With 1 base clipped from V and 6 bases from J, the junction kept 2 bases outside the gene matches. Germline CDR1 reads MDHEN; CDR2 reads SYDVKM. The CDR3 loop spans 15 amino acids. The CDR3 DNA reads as TGTGCCAGCAGTTTATCCGGACAGGGTAATTCACCCCTCCACTTT. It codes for CASSLSGQGNSPLHF.

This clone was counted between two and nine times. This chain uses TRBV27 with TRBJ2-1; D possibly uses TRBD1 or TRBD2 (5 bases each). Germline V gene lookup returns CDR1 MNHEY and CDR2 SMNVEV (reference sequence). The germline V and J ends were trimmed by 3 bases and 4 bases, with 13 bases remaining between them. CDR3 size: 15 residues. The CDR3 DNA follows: TGTGCCAGCAGTTTTAACCGGGACCCGTACAATGAGCAGTTCTTC. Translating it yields CASSFNRDPYNEQFF.

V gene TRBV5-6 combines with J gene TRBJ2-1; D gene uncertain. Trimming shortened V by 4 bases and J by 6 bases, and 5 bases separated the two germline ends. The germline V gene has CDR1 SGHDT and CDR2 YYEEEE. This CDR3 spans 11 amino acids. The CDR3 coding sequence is TGTGCCAGCAGCCTGTCCAATGAGCAGTTCTTC. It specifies CASSLSNEQFF.

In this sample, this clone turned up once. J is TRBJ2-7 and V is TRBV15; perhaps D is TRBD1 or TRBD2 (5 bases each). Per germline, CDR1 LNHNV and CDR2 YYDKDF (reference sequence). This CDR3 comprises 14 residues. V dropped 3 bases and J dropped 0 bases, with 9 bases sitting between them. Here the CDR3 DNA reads TGTGCCACCAGCAGGGGGACGGACTCCTACGAGCAGTACTTC. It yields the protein CATSRGTDSYEQYF.

The CDR3 bases are TGTGCCAGCAGCTGGGGACAGGGTGTTCAGCCCCAGCATTTT. This gives the protein CASSWGQGVQPQHF. This sequence joins TRBV11-2 and TRBJ1-5, with TRBD1 identical over 9 bases. Trimming at V came to 4 bases and at J to 6 bases, leaving 4 bases not matched to a gene. This CDR3 is 14 amino acids long. In germline, CDR1 is SGHAT, CDR2 FQNNGV.

The CDR3 protein is CSVPRQGWDTQYF. Written as DNA, the CDR3 is TGCAGCGTTCCCAGACAGGGCTGGGATACGCAGTATTTT. This chain uses TRBV29-1 with TRBJ2-3; 7 bases map to TRBD1. CDR1 SQVTM and CDR2 ANQGSEA come from the germline V gene. Germline trimming cut 5 bases from V and 6 bases from J; bases unmatched to any gene: 8. The CDR3 is 13 residues long.